The clone carrying this TCR beta chain came up many times. Its antigen is unknown. The trim removed 5 bases at V and 7 bases at J, leaving 15 bases unmatched. Germline V gene sequence: CDR1 MRHNA, CDR2 SNTAGT. The CDR3 totals 19 residues. The data were obtained in a study of Graves' ophthalmopathy and Graves' hyperthyroidism. Study-level results: Blood repertoires reportedly contained most expanded thyroid clonotypes above 0.001 frequency.

RNA transcripts served as template for amplifying TCR beta CDR3 sequences. HTBI primers served in a first-round RT-PCR, which a second-round multiplex PCR followed. TCRdb analysed the multiplex PCR reads with MiXCR anew, one entry per CDR3 protein. The sample has about 210,000 distinct CDR3 sequences; under 30% are singletons. Clinical symptoms and serum thyroxine were used for diagnosis; TRAb, thyroid ultrasound and orbital computed tomography were also relied on. This receptor was obtained from a man aged 45-60 years with Graves' ophthalmopathy. This rearrangement joins TRBV6-4 to TRBJ2-2; TRBD2 agrees at 14 bases. Input material: peripheral blood. CDR3 nucleotides: TGTGCCAGCAGTCCTAGCCGGGGACTAGCGGGAGAGCAGGGCGGGGAGCTGTTTTTT. Protein product: CASSPSRGLAGEQGGELFF.